One sample yielded the 6 T cell receptor beta chains listed below, sequenced in a study of blood T cell repertoires in COVID-19. TCRdb's table, derived via immunoSEQ multiplex PCR, lists solely in-frame clones and lacks some. Of about 270,000 clones listed, around 86% were seen once; the top ten hold around 6%. Sequencing was done on a sample of peripheral blood. The source is a woman older than 75 with COVID-19, enrolled during active disease.

This clone was observed once. J is TRBJ1-3 and V is TRBV10-3; D possibly corresponds to TRBD1 (5 bases). V lost 6 bases, J lost 8 bases, and 11 bases lay in between. The CDR3 contains 12 residues. CDR1 is ENHRY and CDR2 is SYGVKD in the germline V gene. The CDR3 reads CAISGDSDTIYF. In DNA, the CDR3 is TGTGCCATCAGCGGGGACTCCGACACCATATATTTT.

Comments on this clone: This same CDR3 is encoded by further DNA sequences in the sample. The rearrangement uses TRBV5-1 and TRBJ2-3; 10 bases agree with TRBD2. The germline V gene has CDR1 SGHRS and CDR2 YFSETQ. The CDR3 is 15 amino acids. After removal of 1 base from V and 4 bases from J, the junction contained 3 bases not matched to a gene. DNA for the CDR3: TGCGCCAGCAGCTTGAGCGGGGGGGCCGCAGATACGCAGTATTTT. The encoded protein is CASSLSGGAADTQYF.

This clone was seen a single time. The gene calls are TRBV10-2 and TRBJ1-1; D not certain. This CDR3 comprises 13 residues. V lost 7 bases and J 0 bases, leaving 9 bases between the germline ends. The germline CDR1 and CDR2 sequences are WSHSY and SAAADI. CDR3 sequence reads: CASTGAVNTEAFF. DNA of the CDR3: TGCGCCAGCACTGGTGCGGTGAACACTGAAGCTTTCTTT.

This sequence joins TRBV4-1 and TRBJ1-2; TRBD1 matches 7 bases. Germline CDR1 is MGHRA and CDR2 is YSYEKL. The CDR3 is 14 amino acids. With 1 base clipped from V and 7 bases from J, the junction kept 6 bases outside the gene matches. The CDR3, as DNA: TGCGCCAGCAGCCAAGGGACAGGTAATAGTGGCTACACCTTC. Translated, it gives CASSQGTGNSGYTF.

This chain links TRBV6-2 or TRBV6-3 with TRBJ2-5, with 8 bases identical to TRBD2. The J segment lost 3 bases and the V segment lost 5 bases, leaving 8 bases of the junction unmatched. This CDR3 contains 15 residues. CDR1 is MNHEY, CDR2 SVGEGT, per germline. This CDR3 reads CASSDAGTSEETQYF. CDR3 sequence (DNA): TGTGCCAGCAGTGATGCCGGGACTAGTGAAGAGACCCAGTACTTC.

The rearrangement links TRBV3-1 (or the pseudogene TRBV3-2) to TRBJ2-1; 12 positions match TRBD2. The germline V gene has CDR1 LGHDT and CDR2 YNNKEL (reference sequence). With V trimmed by 7 bases and J by 7 bases, 5 bases remained unmatched. This CDR3 is built from 14 residues. CDR3 in DNA: TGTGCCAGCACCGCTAGCGGGGGGGGGAATGAGCAGTTCTTC. Protein sequence: CASTASGGGNEQFF.